The clone carrying this T cell receptor beta chain was seen ten or more times. Its antigen remains unidentified. The time point here: persistent/refractory GD, antithyroid drugs over 5 years with positive TRAb. There was RNA extracted from PBMCs, and the TCR library was made from it. The diagnosis of Graves' disease used American Thyroid Association guidelines. The data were taken from a study of regulatory T cells in long-lasting Graves disease. Whole-study results and caveats: Peripheral blood alone, not thyroid tissue, underwent study.

Germline V lookup: CDR1 SNHLY, CDR2 FYNNEI. Trimming stripped 4 bases from V and 4 bases from J, with 13 bases between. CDR3 length: 14 residues. With iRepertoire HTBI primers and Arm-PCR of CDR3 regions, TCR beta libraries were built. MiXCR, run by TCRdb on the multiplex PCR reads, gives a single entry per CDR3 protein. The table records 300,000 or so distinct CDR3 sequences, 20% of them present only once. The receptor's source is a female donor with Graves disease. The chain recombines TRBV2 with TRBJ2-5; D not certain. The input for sequencing was peripheral blood mononuclear cells (PBMCs), taken when the disease was refractory, from a patient treated with antithyroid drugs. CDR3 region: CASSGTGMGETQYF. In DNA, the CDR3 is TGTGCCAGCAGTGGGACGGGCATGGGAGAGACCCAGTACTTC.